The present T cell receptor (beta chain) was sequenced within a study of control samples from healthy donors and cancer patients. V lost 5 bases and J 1 base, leaving 14 bases between the germline ends. This CDR3 spans 15 amino acids. Germline V gene data show CDR1 as SEHNR and CDR2 as FQNEAQ (reference sequence). Assay used: immunoSEQ multiplex PCR; TCRdb lists only in-frame clones, some missing. Of about 130,000 clones listed, around nine tenths were seen once; the top ten hold roughly 3.2%. This receptor was obtained from a man between 45 and 60 years old in good health. The sequencing input was blood. This chain links TRBV7-9 with TRBJ2-5, with TRBD2 as a possible D gene (6 bases). CDR3 bases: TGTGCCAGCAGCCTAGGGCGGGGCTTCCAAGAGACCCAGTACTTC. It encodes CASSLGRGFQETQYF.